This TCR beta chain was profiled in a study of T-cell memory formation after mild COVID-19. About the research overall: TCR clusters largely stayed donor specific.

Regarding the study as a whole: CD4/CD8 balance characterized clones contracting day 15 to 85, and CD4+ skew characterized later expanders. CM and EM subsets held most contracting CD4+ clones; EMRA held CD8+ ones. Cross-reactive memory appears to have joined, as suggested by some responding clones showing up in pre-infection memory.

Each CDR3 protein is one row after TCRdb ran MiXCR on the 5' RACE reads. This table holds some 490,000 distinct CDR3 sequences, around a sixth found once. Looked up from germline, CDR1 is SGHKS and CDR2 is YYEKEE (reference sequence). V was clipped by 5 bases and J by 5 bases, with 18 bases between them. This CDR3 is 15 amino acids long. This clonotype was picked up a small number of times. No antigen is known for it. The receptor comes from an adult woman who had mild COVID-19 (a few samples of this study predate the infection). Cell type and time point are not known. Sequenced sample: PBMCs or a T cell subset sorted from them (not recorded which). V and J are TRBV5-5 and TRBJ2-3; maybe TRBD2 (5 bases). The CDR3 bases are TGTGCCAGCAGGCTGAGAGGCCGAGAGGGAGATACGCAGTATTTT. It codes for CASRLRGREGDTQYF.